The 15 T cell receptor beta chains listed next were all sequenced from one sample in a study of T cells in Graves' hyperthyroidism and ophthalmopathy. TCR beta CDR3 regions were amplified from RNA. HTBI primers were employed in a first-round RT-PCR of the TCR CDR3. TCRdb analysed the multiplex PCR reads with MiXCR anew, one entry per CDR3 protein. The sample has about 210,000 distinct CDR3 sequences, 15% to 20% seen once. The sample taken for sequencing was blood. The source of these receptors is a man aged 45-60 years with Graves' hyperthyroidism.

This clonotype was counted at least ten times. This sequence joins TRBV20-1 and TRBJ1-2; 11 bases map to TRBD1. The CDR3 consists of 12 residues. J lost 5 bases, V lost 6 bases, and 2 bases had no gene match. The germline gives CDR1 DFQATT, CDR2 SNEGSKA (reference sequence). CDR3 sequence (DNA): TGCAGTGCCGGACAGGGGGCTTATGGCTACACCTTC. Translation gives CSAGQGAYGYTF.

The gene calls are TRBV27 and TRBJ2-2, with 8 bases identical to TRBD2. CDR3 length equals 16 residues. Trimming took 5 bases from V and 0 from J; bases not matched to a gene: 5. CDR1 is MNHEY and CDR2 is SMNVEV in the germline V gene (reference sequence). CDR3 residues: CASSIISGANTGELFF. CDR3 nucleotide sequence: TGTGCCAGCAGTATCATTAGCGGGGCGAACACCGGGGAGCTGTTTTTT.

This clonotype has at least ten counts. The J gene is TRBJ2-2, the V gene TRBV5-1; 8 positions agree with TRBD1. The CDR3 is made up of 15 amino acids. The germline V gene has CDR1 SGHRS and CDR2 YFSETQ. The junction had 5 bases not matched to a gene; V was cut back by 4 bases and J by 3 bases. The CDR3 nucleotides are TGCGCCAGCAGCAAGCTACAGGGGGACACCGGGGAGCTGTTTTTT. Translated: CASSKLQGDTGELFF.

This clonotype was observed at least ten times. The J gene is TRBJ1-1, the V gene TRBV27; D gene ambiguous. This CDR3 is 15 amino acids long. The V end was cut by 5 bases, the J end by 8 bases, with 21 bases between. Germline V gives CDR1 MNHEY, CDR2 SMNVEV (reference sequence). The CDR3 loop reads CASSTLFRKLSEAFF. In DNA, the CDR3 is TGTGCCAGCAGTACGTTATTCAGGAAACTCTCAGAAGCTTTCTTT.

The rearrangement uses TRBV5-1 and TRBJ2-3; D unclear. The CDR3 totals 17 residues. Trimming took off 0 bases at V and 1 base at J, with 15 bases between the two ends. CDR1 and CDR2 (germline): SGHRS, YFSETQ. This CDR3 reads CASSLAIDGYGTDTQYF. The CDR3 DNA is TGCGCCAGCAGCTTGGCTATCGACGGTTATGGCACAGATACGCAGTATTTT.

This clonotype was recorded many times. The chain has TRBV27 and TRBJ1-2; 7 nucleotides align to TRBD1. The CDR3 contains 14 residues. CDR1 is MNHEY and CDR2 is SMNVEV in the germline V gene (reference sequence). V lost 5 bases to trimming and J lost 4 bases; unmatched junction nucleotides: 7. CDR3 sequence reads: CASSATGTAYGYTF. The CDR3 coding sequence is TGTGCCAGCAGTGCGACAGGGACCGCCTATGGCTACACCTTC.

This clonotype showed up many times. The chain carries TRBV20-1 and TRBJ1-1; weak D call: TRBD1 (5 bases). Germline CDR1 is DFQATT and CDR2 is SNEGSKA (reference sequence). V lost 0 bases and J lost 4, with 12 bases in between. The CDR3 has 14 amino acids. In DNA, the CDR3 is TGCAGTGCTAGAGAGGACACCTTTCTCACTGAAGCTTTCTTT. This translates into CSAREDTFLTEAFF.

This clonotype was observed many times. The rearrangement uses TRBV28 and TRBJ2-3, with 7 bases fitting TRBD1. Germline V gene lookup returns CDR1 MDHEN and CDR2 SYDVKM. The CDR3 is 14 amino acids. Trimming took 5 bases from V and 1 from J; bases not matched to a gene: 3. The CDR3 DNA reads as TGTGCCAGCAGTGAAGGGGGCCGCACAGATACGCAGTATTTT. It specifies CASSEGGRTDTQYF.

This clonotype was seen at least ten times. The chain joins TRBV11-2 to TRBJ2-6; a possible D gene is TRBD1 (5 bases). Per the germline V gene, CDR1 is SGHAT and CDR2 is FQNNGV. V lost 4 bases, J lost 2 bases, and 9 bases lay in between. The CDR3 runs 15 residues. The CDR3 DNA is TGTGCCAGCAGCTCCCCCAGGGCTGGGGCCAACGTCCTGACTTTC. This encodes CASSSPRAGANVLTF.

This clonotype was detected many times. CDR3 in amino acids: CASTRDRDSVLSNQPQHF. CDR3 coding DNA: TGTGCCAGCACCCGTGACCGGGACAGCGTATTAAGCAATCAGCCCCAGCATTTT. V usage is TRBV6-1 and J usage is TRBJ1-5; 7 nucleotides align to TRBD1. V lost 7 bases and J lost 1; bases outside the gene matches: 16. The germline gives CDR1 MNHNS, CDR2 SASEGT. The CDR3 runs to 18 residues.

CDR3 DNA: TGTGCCAGCAGCTTTCAAGGGCGCTATGGCTACACCTTC. This codes for CASSFQGRYGYTF. V gene TRBV5-8 combines with J gene TRBJ1-2, with D unresolved. Germline V gene sequence: CDR1 SGHTS, CDR2 YDEGEE. The CDR3 is made up of 13 amino acids. Trimming took 2 bases from V and 4 from J, leaving 9 bases between them. The full variable domain, its missing parts supplied by reference TRBV5-8 and TRBJ1-2, is EAGVTQSPTHLIKTRGQQATLRCSPISGHTSVYWYQQALGLGLQFLLWYDEGEERNRGNFPPRFSGRQFPNYSSELNVNALELEDSALYLCASSFQGRYGYTFGSGTRLTVV.

This clonotype was detected a few times. The chain links TRBV29-1 to TRBJ2-5; TRBD2 agrees at 7 bases. Germline V gives CDR1 SQVTM, CDR2 ANQGSEA. The CDR3 has 12 amino acids. With 7 bases clipped from V and 4 bases from J, the junction kept 6 bases outside the gene matches. The CDR3 protein is CSARPGGETQYF. For the CDR3, the DNA is TGCAGCGCCCGACCGGGGGGAGAGACCCAGTACTTC. The variable domain in full, with the rest retrieved from reference TRBV29-1 and TRBJ2-5, is SAVISQKPSRDICQRGTSLTIQCQVDSQVTMMFWYRQQPGQSLTLIATANQGSEATYESGFVIDKFPISRPNLTFSTLTVSNMSPEDSSIYLCSARPGGETQYFGPGTRLLVL.

This clonotype has at least ten counts. The chain joins TRBV19 to TRBJ2-5; 7 bases agree with TRBD1. The CDR3 sequence is 15 residues long. Trimming cost V 8 bases and J 2 bases; bases outside gene matches: 11. Per germline, CDR1 LNHDA and CDR2 SQIVND (reference sequence). Here the CDR3 DNA reads TGTGCCAGTGCAACGGGGACAGCAACTCAAGAGACCCAGTACTTC. It encodes CASATGTATQETQYF.

The chain recombines TRBV12-3 or TRBV12-4 with TRBJ2-6; perhaps TRBD2 as D (6 bases). CDR3 length: 15 residues. V lost 4 bases and J lost 2, with 9 bases in between. The CDR3 is CASSWGVAGANVLTF. The CDR3 DNA reads TGTGCCAGCAGTTGGGGGGTAGCTGGGGCCAACGTCCTGACTTTC.

The J gene is TRBJ1-5, the V gene TRBV3-1, with 10 bases lining up with TRBD1. The CDR3 spans 16 residues. V was clipped by 3 bases and J by 2 bases; unmatched bases: 4. From germline, CDR1 is LGHDT and CDR2 YNNKEL (reference sequence). The DNA of the CDR3 is TGTGCCAGCAGCCATGGCGGGACAGGGGGCAATCAGCCCCAGCATTTT. Amino acid sequence: CASSHGGTGGNQPQHF. Together with reference TRBV3-1 and TRBJ1-5, the CDR3 gives the full variable domain: DTAVSQTPKYLVTQMGNDKSIKCEQNLGHDTMYWYKQDSKKFLKIMFSYNNKELIINETVPNRFSPKSPDKAHLNLHINSLELGDSAVYFCASSHGGTGGNQPQHFGDGTRLSIL.